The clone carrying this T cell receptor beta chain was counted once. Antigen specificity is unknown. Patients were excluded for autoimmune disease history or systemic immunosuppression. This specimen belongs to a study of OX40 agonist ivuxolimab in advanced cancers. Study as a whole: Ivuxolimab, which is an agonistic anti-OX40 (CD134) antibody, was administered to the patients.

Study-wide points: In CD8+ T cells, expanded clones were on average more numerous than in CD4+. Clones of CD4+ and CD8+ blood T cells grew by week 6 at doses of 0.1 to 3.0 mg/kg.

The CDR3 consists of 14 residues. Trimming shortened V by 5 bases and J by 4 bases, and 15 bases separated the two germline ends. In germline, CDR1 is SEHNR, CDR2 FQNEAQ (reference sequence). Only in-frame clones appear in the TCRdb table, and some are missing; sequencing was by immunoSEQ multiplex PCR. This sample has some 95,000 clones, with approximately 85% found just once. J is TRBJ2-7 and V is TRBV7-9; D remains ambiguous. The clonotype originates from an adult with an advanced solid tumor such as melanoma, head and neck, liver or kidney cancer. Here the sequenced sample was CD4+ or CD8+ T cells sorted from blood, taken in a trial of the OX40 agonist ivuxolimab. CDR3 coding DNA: TGTGCCAGCAGCAACCTGGTGGGCCAGTACGAGCAGTACTTC. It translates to CASSNLVGQYEQYF.